This entry is about one T cell receptor beta chain. The target of this receptor is not known. The sample holds no much larger clone one base away, and base qualities are not on file. In total, approximately 610 healthy bone marrow donors made up the cohort. At the time of sampling, every cohort member was nominally healthy, though immune exposures that went unrecorded were likely present. The donor was CMV seronegative and was included in the group of 352 seronegative cohort members. A peripheral blood sample was collected from each donor, and TCR beta sequencing was performed on peripheral blood mononuclear cells. Genomic DNA extraction from the blood cell samples was performed with the Qiagen DNeasy Blood Extraction Kit. The data derive from a study of cytomegalovirus exposure and HLA in healthy donors (dated by TCRdb to 2016 to 2017). Regarding the complete study: According to an earlier analysis of a few hundred of the donors, about 179 million T cells yielded 117 million unique TCR beta sequences and about 300 Gb of sequence data. An early release that covered around 590 HLA-typed donors contained about 300 gigabases of sequencing data and some 87 million unique TCR sequences. Of the roughly 400 genotyped donors, approximately 83% fell in the genetic ancestry cluster associated with self-reported Caucasian donors. The study aimed to test whether cataloging public T cell receptors could reveal signatures of past pathogen exposure. Using immunosequencing, the study profiled T cell repertoires from roughly 650 subjects and related those repertoires to cytomegalovirus serostatus. Along with the roughly 710-subject first cohort, a separate validation cohort of roughly 110 different subjects was used. To predict cytomegalovirus infection status, the study brought together high-throughput TCR immunosequencing, statistical association of individual TCRs with disease status, and machine learning. A later analysis re-examined previously published TCR beta repertoires from around 670 donors and added high-resolution HLA genotyping to investigate patterns of TCR occurrence. In the later analysis, no new phenotypic data were used to find candidate immune exposures; instead, reliance was placed on TCR beta sequences and their occurrence across donors. An earlier analysis of around 580 of the donors used high-throughput TCR beta sequencing to judge whether each TCR beta V gene segment behaved as functional or pseudogenic. Alongside the repertoire data, information on donor age, sex, ethnicity and CMV serostatus was compiled. Genome-wide SNP genotypes for about 65% of the 666 donors were used in a later genetic analysis, which treated that subset as a discovery cohort. Every discovery cohort repertoire had been produced on one sequencing platform. HLA typing included class I and class II loci at four-digit resolution. The number of donors typed differed by locus, with about 629-630 for A, B, C, DRB1 and DQB1, around 500 for DQA1, 606 for DPA1, and about 450 for DPB1. About 5 DR-DQ haplotypes were handled as single units for association and clustering, since linkage in the cohort was strong. Among 398 genotyped donors of the cohort, an average of around 250,000 unique TCR beta nucleotide sequences was sequenced per donor, of which approximately 18% were non-productive. What the authors observed across the whole study: The presence/absence analyses assumed that sequencing depth was roughly uniform across donors, and that assumption may not be true. The cohort was sequenced for TCR beta chains only, and without alpha or paired-chain data the features that could be detected were limited. A further reported finding was that TCR beta sequences accurately predicted the HLA-A and HLA-B alleles for most subjects in the first cohort. In an earlier analysis of approximately 590 of the donors, most TCR beta V segments were observed in productive rearrangements about 90% or about 30% of the time, broadly matching IMGT annotations. In a later analysis, HLA-associated TCR beta chains were found to be more clonally expanded and to have lower generation probabilities than equally common non-associated chains. CMV serostatus was the only immune exposure information available for the cohort. It was suggested by the authors that the approach could potentially be generalized to other disease states and immunological phenotypes. Specific HLA alleles were associated with roughly 17,000 TCR beta sequences at a false discovery rate of 0.05 in a later analysis. A later analysis reported that several top co-occurrence clusters appeared linked to parvovirus B19, influenza, CMV and Epstein-Barr virus. A later analysis found that most CMV-associated TCR beta chains appeared HLA-restricted, with HLA associations seemingly driven largely by CMV exposure. A later analysis found that TCR association rates varied across HLA loci, with DRB1 alleles showing the most associated TCRs and HLA-C alleles the fewest. Most TCR sequences were seen in very few donors, while some public TCRs were found in many individuals. Because counts were too low, around 17 rarely observed V segments, including chromosome 9 orphons, were left out of the earlier analysis of several hundred of the donors. The classifier was reported to diagnose cytomegalovirus status with high specificity and sensitivity in both the original cohort and the validation cohort. In the study, around 150 TCR beta chains were listed as associated with cytomegalovirus. A few of the identified cytomegalovirus-associated TCR beta chains were confirmed in vitro to be specific for cytomegalovirus antigens. HLA typing was unavailable for some donors at each locus, so association tests used only the typed subset. A later genetic analysis reported fewer N-insertions in productive TCRs among donors in an Asian-associated ancestry cluster than the roughly 700-donor mean. A cluster of highly shared sequence variants was judged likely to represent a technical artifact of the sequencing pipeline. A later genetic analysis associated a missense DCLRE1C variant with V-gene and J-gene trimming of TCR beta chains, and an independent cohort replicated the association. Linkage disequilibrium might explain the correlated functional status among segregating V segments, but an unknown experimental factor could not be excluded. Strong co-occurrence of HLA alleles, especially DR and DQ, made assigning TCR associations to individual alleles difficult.

Libraries were made using the immunoSEQ multiplex PCR assay. A mixture of 60 forward primers for TCR Vbeta segments and 13 reverse primers for TCR Jbeta segments was used in the multiplex PCR. Amplification of the CDR3 region of rearranged TCR beta genes was performed with a multiplex PCR assay on genomic DNA. The amplified TCR beta libraries were sequenced on the Illumina HiSeq System as 87-base-pair reads. Per the source publication's procedure: Across the 500 to 750 repertoires, a later analysis counted about 81 million unique TCR beta chains, 9.5 million to 13 million of which were shared by at least two donors. Raw reads were error-corrected and collapsed into unique sequences with a nearest-neighbor algorithm that merged closely related sequences to remove PCR and sequencing errors. CDR3 sequences were aligned to IMGT reference sequences to assign V, D and J gene segments. For a sequence to be retained, a match of at least six nucleotides was required to both a V gene segment and a J gene segment. Rearrangements were called productive when the CDR3 lacked stop codons and stayed in frame with V and J; all others were non-productive. Following IMGT convention, CDR3 was defined as the stretch from the second conserved V-encoded cysteine up to the conserved J-encoded phenylalanine. The earlier analysis of around 640 of the donors excluded sequences that lacked an unambiguous match to a single V gene segment. An earlier analysis of a few hundred of the donors called V segments functional above 56.7% productive rearrangements and segregating when the between-donor standard deviation exceeded 5%. A statistical classification framework was developed to diagnose cytomegalovirus status using the catalog of TCR beta chain sequences. In a later analysis, TCR nucleotide sequences were compared against IMGT/GENE-DB human TR gene sequences so that V and J genes could be assigned. In a later analysis, CDR3 sequences and most-parsimonious VDJ recombination scenarios were assigned using the TCRdist pipeline. In a later analysis, every TCR beta chain was defined by the combination of its CDR3 amino acid sequence and its V-gene family, and reads without a unique V-gene family were dropped. As a way to deal with suspected cross-contamination and a sequencing artifact, a later analysis dropped 500 to 700 nucleotide sequences that were highly shared and had low generation probability. A later analysis calculated a clonal expansion index for each public chain from normalized within-repertoire ranks of inferred template counts. In a later analysis, generation probabilities were computed with a VDJ recombination model fitted to out-of-frame rearrangements, and the resulting probabilities were checked against IGoR. In a later analysis, hypergeometric tests were used to score TCR-TCR, TCR-HLA and TCR-CMV co-occurrence, with a repertoire-size bias correction applied to TCR pairs. A later analysis estimated false discovery rates by permuting HLA or CMV assignments 20 times. In a later analysis, co-occurring TCRs were grouped using DBSCAN, and TCRdist sequence similarity was added for clustering within HLA-allele-positive subsets. For co-occurrence clustering, repertoires with fewer than 30,000 or more than 120,000 public chains were excluded, along with a handful of repertoires with anomalous nucleotide sharing. The clones in this table, taken by TCRdb from immuneACCESS, are in-frame only. Not every clone is retained; where verified, under half of the shortfall comes from an unresolved V gene, and the cause of the rest is unknown. V and J calls plus clone size are reproduced from that table; the DNA served to infer D and trimming. A total of approximately 160,000 clones appear in this sample, more than 70% of them only once. Jointly, the top ten make up 4.9% of the sample.

The clonotype comes from a male donor in good health and CMV-seronegative. The sequencing input was PBMCs.

The DNA reads as follows: TGCGCCAGCAGCTTGGTTACGAACACCGGGGAGCTGTTTTTT. Its amino acids are CASSLVTNTGELFF. Recombination linked TRBV5-1 to TRBJ2-2; confidence is insufficient to name the D gene. The V and J ends are trimmed by 0 bases and 0 bases, leaving 3 bases between them. Including the terminal cysteine and phenylalanine, the CDR3 comprises 14 residues. Here the CDR3 DNA is all that survives: 42 bases in frame from base 1. CDR1 SGHRS and CDR2 YFSETQ were looked up in the germline V gene. When the CDR3 is completed using the reference TRBV5-1 and TRBJ2-2 genes on either side, the full variable domain is KAGVTQTPRYLIKTRGQQVTLSCSPISGHRSVSWYQQTPGQGLQFLFEYFSETQRNKGNFPGRFSGRQFSNSRSEMNVSTLELGDSALYLCASSLVTNTGELFFGEGSRLTVL.